The T cell receptor (beta chain) under discussion was sequenced for a study of early T cells in non-severe SARS-CoV-2 infection. The wider study: It was bulk RNA from unsorted whole blood that was sequenced, and the chains were unpaired.

This clonotype came up a few times. Its target is unknown. Each cDNA molecule carried a unique molecular identifier. TCRdb recomputed calls from the 5' RACE reads with MiXCR, one row per CDR3 protein. The sample lists approximately 77,000 distinct CDR3 sequences, 10% to 15% occurring once. Whole-study findings and limits: Lookups in VDJdb leaned toward anti-spike CD8 responses and missed private and CD4 specificities.

The sequence came from an adult who was a healthcare worker with PCR-confirmed SARS-CoV-2 infection or an uninfected control (not recorded which). The source material was whole blood.

CDR3 nucleotides: TGTGCCAGCAGCCCGGAGGGGGCTAGCACAGATACGCAGTATTTT. Translated, it gives CASSPEGASTDTQYF. The chain combines TRBV5-4 with TRBJ2-3; D may be TRBD1 (7 bases). The length of the CDR3 is 15 residues. Germline assignment: CDR1 SGHNT and CDR2 YYREEE (reference sequence). V lost 4 bases and J 0 bases, leaving 12 bases between the germline ends.